This TCR beta chain emerged from a study of blood T cell repertoires in COVID-19. Assay used: immunoSEQ multiplex PCR; TCRdb lists only in-frame clones, some missing. The sample lists about 52,000 clones; approximately 90% were seen once. The CDR3 has 16 amino acids. After removal of 8 bases from V and 2 bases from J, the junction contained 10 bases not matched to a gene. CDR1 and CDR2 (germline): KGHDR, SFDVKD. The receptor's source is a man in his 70s with acute or convalescent COVID-19. The material sequenced was peripheral blood. The chain couples TRBV24-1 to TRBJ2-5; 10 nucleotides match TRBD2. The CDR3 reads CATTSGRGVHQETQYF. The CDR3 DNA is TGTGCCACCACTAGCGGGAGAGGGGTTCATCAAGAGACCCAGTACTTC.